This T cell receptor beta chain was sequenced for a study of OX40 agonist ivuxolimab in advanced cancers. Some clones are missing from TCRdb's copy, which holds only in-frame ones; the method was immunoSEQ multiplex PCR. The table lists under 150,000 clones, about 92% of them singletons, with about 0.93% in the top ten. The source is an adult with an advanced solid tumor such as melanoma, head and neck, liver or kidney cancer. Sample: CD4+ or CD8+ T cells sorted from blood, taken in a trial of the OX40 agonist ivuxolimab.

CDR3 nucleotides: TGTGCCAGCAGCCCCGGGCAGACCTACAATGAGCAGTTCTTC. This gives the protein CASSPGQTYNEQFF. V and J are TRBV4-2 and TRBJ2-1; D is uncertain. Trimming pared 4 bases from V and 2 bases from J, leaving 9 bases between. The CDR3 has 14 residues. From germline, CDR1 is LGHNA and CDR2 YNFKEQ.